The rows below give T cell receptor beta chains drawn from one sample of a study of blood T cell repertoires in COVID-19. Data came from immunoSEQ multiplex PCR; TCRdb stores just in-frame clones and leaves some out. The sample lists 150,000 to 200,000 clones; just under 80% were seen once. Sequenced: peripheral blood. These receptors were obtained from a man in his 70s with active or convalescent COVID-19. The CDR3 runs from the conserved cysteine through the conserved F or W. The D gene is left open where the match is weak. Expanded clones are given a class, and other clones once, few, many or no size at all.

TGTGCCAGCAGTGAGTACGAGGGAGAGACCCAGTACTTC CASSEYEGETQYF TRBV6-1 13 . . TRBJ2-5
TGTGCCAGCAGGCCCCTCGGAGATGAGCAGTTCTTC CASRPLGDEQFF TRBV2 12 . . TRBJ2-1
TGTGCCAGCAGCCTACTCAGGGGTGCTACGCAGTATTTT CASSLLRGATQYF TRBV3-1/TRBV3-2 13 . . TRBJ2-3
TGTGCCAGCAGTTACGAGGCACGTCAGCCCCAGCATTTT CASSYEARQPQHF TRBV6-2/TRBV6-3 13 . . TRBJ1-5
TGCGCCAGCAGCCCGGGACTAGCGGGAAACACCGGGGAGCTGTTTTTT CASSPGLAGNTGELFF TRBV5-1 16 TRBD2 . TRBJ2-2
TGTGCCAGCAGTTTACTCGCCGGGGGGGCGACCCAGTACTTC CASSLLAGGATQYF TRBV27 14 TRBD2 once TRBJ2-5
TGTGCCACCAGTGATTTGTTCTGGCACGGGGGGCAGTTCTTC CATSDLFWHGGQFF TRBV24-1 14 . . TRBJ2-1
TGTGCCAGCAGTCCCAGCGGGAGGGCCGTCAATGAGCAGTTCTTC CASSPSGRAVNEQFF TRBV27 15 TRBD2 . TRBJ2-1
TGTGCCAGCAGCTCAACGACAGGGGGCCGTGGCTACACCTTC CASSSTTGGRGYTF TRBV7-9 14 TRBD1 once TRBJ1-2
TGCAGCGTCAGTCGCAGGGACACTGAAGCTTTCTTT CSVSRRDTEAFF TRBV29-1 12 . . TRBJ1-1
TGCGCCAGCAGCTTGGCCCCGGGTCCCGGGGAGCTGTTTTTT CASSLAPGPGELFF TRBV5-1 14 . . TRBJ2-2
TGTGCCAGCAGCGTAGGCCTAGCGGGGTGGGATGAGCAGTTCTTC CASSVGLAGWDEQFF TRBV9 15 TRBD2 . TRBJ2-1
TGTGCCAGCAGCCCCCCCGGGACAGGGGTCAATGAGCAGTTCTTC CASSPPGTGVNEQFF TRBV2 15 TRBD1 . TRBJ2-1
TGCAGTGCCTTCACAGATACGCAGTATTTT CSAFTDTQYF TRBV20-1 10 . few TRBJ2-3
TGCGCCAGCATGGCTAGCGCCATCAATGAGCAGTTCTTC CASMASAINEQFF TRBV5-1 13 . . TRBJ2-1
TGTGCCAGTAGTGCTGGCCAGTTGAACACTGAAGCTTTCTTT CASSAGQLNTEAFF TRBV19 14 . . TRBJ1-1
TGTGCCAGCAGCCCCGGGACAGTCACAGATACGCAGTATTTT CASSPGTVTDTQYF TRBV25-1 14 TRBD1 . TRBJ2-3
TGTGCCAGCAGCTCAGGGACTAGCGGGACTTCAGATACGCAGTATTTT CASSSGTSGTSDTQYF TRBV7-9 16 TRBD2 . TRBJ2-3
TGTGCCAGCAGCTTGGACAGCTATAACTATGGCTACACCTTC CASSLDSYNYGYTF TRBV11-2 14 . once TRBJ1-2
TGTGCCAGCAGCTTGAAAGGAGCTCCGAACACCGGGGAGCTGTTTTTT CASSLKGAPNTGELFF TRBV5-4 16 . . TRBJ2-2
TGCGCCAGCAGCGTTACAGCGGACTATGGCTACACCTTC CASSVTADYGYTF TRBV5-1 13 . . TRBJ1-2
TGTGCCAGCAGTCAGGGGGCGGAAGGCTACACCTTC CASSQGAEGYTF TRBV6-5 12 TRBD1 once TRBJ1-2
TGTGCCAGTAGTAACCAGGTAAATCAGCCCCAGCATTTT CASSNQVNQPQHF TRBV19 13 . . TRBJ1-5
TGTGCCAGCAGCTTTGACAGGGCCTTAGCCAAAAACATTCAGTACTTC CASSFDRALAKNIQYF TRBV7-4 16 TRBD1 . TRBJ2-4